This T cell receptor (beta chain) appears in the sequencing data of a study of T cell repertoires in cytomegalovirus infection. Study-level background: Signatures in public TCR beta sequences pointed to both CMV infection and matching HLA type.

Study-level points and caveats: Clonotype analysis showed dominance of the ex vivo response by HLA-C-restricted CMV-specific TCR beta clonotypes. Identification of carriers of CMV plus the relevant HLA was performed using cumulative public TCR beta family frequency.

Germline assignment: CDR1 MDHEN and CDR2 SYDVKM. The CDR3 contains 15 residues. J was trimmed by 9 bases and V by 6 bases; bases with no gene match: 16. This clonotype turned up a few times. The antigen remains unidentified. TCRdb redid the calling of the reads with MiXCR, one entry per CDR3 protein. The table has about 900,000 distinct CDR3 sequences, 31% seen once. The chain is built from TRBV28 and TRBJ1-1, with 7 bases identical to TRBD1. This TCR derives from a human donor in good health (CMV status not recorded). Some clones in this sample may be carry-over from other donors' samples. The input for sequencing was cultured CD8+ T cells from PBMCs, taken from culture after CMV antigen stimulation. CDR3 loop: CASSLHLLGQAKAFF. CDR3 nucleotides: TGTGCCAGCAGCCTCCACTTATTAGGACAGGCGAAAGCTTTCTTT.